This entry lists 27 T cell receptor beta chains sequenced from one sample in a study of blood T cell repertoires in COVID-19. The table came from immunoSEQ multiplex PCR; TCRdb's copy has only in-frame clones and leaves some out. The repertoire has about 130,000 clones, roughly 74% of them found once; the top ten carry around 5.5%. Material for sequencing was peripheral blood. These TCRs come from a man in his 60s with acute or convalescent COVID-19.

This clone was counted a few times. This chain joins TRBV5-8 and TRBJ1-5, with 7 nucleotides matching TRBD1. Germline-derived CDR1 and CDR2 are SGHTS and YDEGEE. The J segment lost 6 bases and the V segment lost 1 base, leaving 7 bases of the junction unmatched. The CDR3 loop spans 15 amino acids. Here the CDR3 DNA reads TGTGCCAGCAGCTTGCCAGGGGGGTTCGGTCAGCCCCAGCATTTT. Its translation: CASSLPGGFGQPQHF.

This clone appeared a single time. This CDR3 is CASSQEEGAAGYGYTF. CDR3 DNA sequence: TGTGCCAGCAGCCAAGAGGAGGGGGCGGCCGGCTATGGCTACACCTTC. The chain combines TRBV3-1 (or the pseudogene TRBV3-2) with TRBJ1-2; 7 bases map to TRBD1. The CDR3 sequence is 16 residues long. V was clipped by 0 bases and J by 4 bases; unmatched bases: 8. From germline, CDR1 is LGHDT and CDR2 YNNKEL (reference sequence).

The CDR3 bases are TGTGCCAGCAGCCAAGCCCAGGCCTTGGGAGAGACCCAGTACTTC. Its protein is CASSQAQALGETQYF. The V gene is TRBV11-3, the J gene TRBJ2-5; D unclear. The germline gives CDR1 SGHNT, CDR2 YENEEA. V dropped 5 bases and J dropped 4 bases, with 17 bases sitting between them. The CDR3 contains 15 residues.

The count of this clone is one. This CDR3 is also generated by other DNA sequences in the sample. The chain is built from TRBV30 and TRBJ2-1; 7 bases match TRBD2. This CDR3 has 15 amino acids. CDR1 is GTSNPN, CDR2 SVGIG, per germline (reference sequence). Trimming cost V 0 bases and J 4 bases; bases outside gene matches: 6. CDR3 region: CAWSVGLAAYNEQFF. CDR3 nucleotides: TGTGCCTGGAGTGTAGGCCTAGCGGCGTACAATGAGCAGTTCTTC.

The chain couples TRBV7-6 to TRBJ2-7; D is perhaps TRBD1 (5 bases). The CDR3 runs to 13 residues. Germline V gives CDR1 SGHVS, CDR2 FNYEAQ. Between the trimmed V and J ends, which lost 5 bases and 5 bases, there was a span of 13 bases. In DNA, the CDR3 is TGTGCCAGCAGCCTCGCTAGGGGCCACGAGCAGTACTTC. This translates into CASSLARGHEQYF.

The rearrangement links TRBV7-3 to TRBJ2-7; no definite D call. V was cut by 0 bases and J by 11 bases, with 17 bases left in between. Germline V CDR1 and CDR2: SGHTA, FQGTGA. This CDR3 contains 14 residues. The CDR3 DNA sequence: TGTGCCAGCAGCTTAACTCGCACTCCCTCGGCGGAGTACTTC. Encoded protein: CASSLTRTPSAEYF.

This chain's CDR3 is CASSTLQGLLDYGYTF. The CDR3, as DNA: TGTGCCAGCAGTACCCTACAGGGGCTGCTAGACTATGGCTACACCTTC. The chain joins TRBV27 to TRBJ1-2; the match to TRBD1 covers 7 bases. Germline-derived CDR1 and CDR2 are MNHEY and SMNVEV (reference sequence). With V trimmed by 5 bases and J by 3 bases, 12 bases remained unmatched. The CDR3 runs 16 residues.

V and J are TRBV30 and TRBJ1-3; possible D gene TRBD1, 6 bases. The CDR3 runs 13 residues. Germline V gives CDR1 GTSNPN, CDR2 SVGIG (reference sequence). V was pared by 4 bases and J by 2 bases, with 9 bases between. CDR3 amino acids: CAWKAGAGNTIYF. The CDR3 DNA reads TGTGCCTGGAAGGCAGGGGCTGGAAACACCATATATTTT.

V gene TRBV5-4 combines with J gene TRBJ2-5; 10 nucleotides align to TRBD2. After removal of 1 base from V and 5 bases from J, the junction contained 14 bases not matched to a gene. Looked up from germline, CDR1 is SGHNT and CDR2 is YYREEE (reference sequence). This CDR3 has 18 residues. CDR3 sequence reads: CASSLKATASGGPETQYF. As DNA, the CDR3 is TGTGCCAGCAGCTTGAAGGCAACGGCTAGCGGGGGACCGGAGACCCAGTACTTC.

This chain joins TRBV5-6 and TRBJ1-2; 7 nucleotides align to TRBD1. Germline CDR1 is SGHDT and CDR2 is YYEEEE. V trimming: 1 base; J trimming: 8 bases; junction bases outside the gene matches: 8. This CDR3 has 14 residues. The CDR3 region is CASSLFSGQVGYTF. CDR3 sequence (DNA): TGTGCCAGCAGCTTGTTCTCCGGACAGGTGGGCTACACCTTC.

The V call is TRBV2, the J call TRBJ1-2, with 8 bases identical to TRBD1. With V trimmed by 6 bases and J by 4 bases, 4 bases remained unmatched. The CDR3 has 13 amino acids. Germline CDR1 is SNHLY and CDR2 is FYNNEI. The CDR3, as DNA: TGTGCCAGCAGGACAGGGGTAGGCTATGGCTACACCTTC. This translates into CASRTGVGYGYTF.

CDR3 bases: TGTGCCAGCAGCCTACAGGGGTCGAGAGATACGCAGTATTTT. Translation: CASSLQGSRDTQYF. The rearrangement links TRBV7-9 to TRBJ2-3; TRBD1 matches 7 bases. V trimming: 5 bases; J trimming: 5 bases; junction bases outside the gene matches: 7. The CDR3 sequence is 14 residues long. From germline, CDR1 is SEHNR and CDR2 FQNEAQ (reference sequence).

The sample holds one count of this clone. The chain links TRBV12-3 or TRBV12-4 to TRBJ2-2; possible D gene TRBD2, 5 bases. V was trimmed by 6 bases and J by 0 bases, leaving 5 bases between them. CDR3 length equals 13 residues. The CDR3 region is CASRRANTGELFF. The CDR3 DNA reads TGTGCCAGCAGGCGGGCGAACACCGGGGAGCTGTTTTTT.

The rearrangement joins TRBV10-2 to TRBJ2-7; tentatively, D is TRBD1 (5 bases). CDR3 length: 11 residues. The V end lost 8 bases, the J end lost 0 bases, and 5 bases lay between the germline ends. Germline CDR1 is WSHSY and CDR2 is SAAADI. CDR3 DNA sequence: TGCGCCAGCCAGGGCTCCTACGAGCAGTACTTC. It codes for CASQGSYEQYF.

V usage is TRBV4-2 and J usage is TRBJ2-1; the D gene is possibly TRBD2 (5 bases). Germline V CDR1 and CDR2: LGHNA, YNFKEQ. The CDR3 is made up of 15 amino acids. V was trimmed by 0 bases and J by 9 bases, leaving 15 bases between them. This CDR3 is CASSQDRASEGEQFF. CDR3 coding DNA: TGTGCCAGCAGCCAAGATAGAGCGAGCGAGGGTGAGCAGTTCTTC.

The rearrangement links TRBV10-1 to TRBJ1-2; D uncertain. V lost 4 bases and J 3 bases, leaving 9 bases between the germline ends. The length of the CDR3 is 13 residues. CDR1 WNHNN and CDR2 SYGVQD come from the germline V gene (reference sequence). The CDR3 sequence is CASSGGNDYGYTF. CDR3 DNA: TGCGCCAGCAGTGGAGGGAACGACTATGGCTACACCTTC.

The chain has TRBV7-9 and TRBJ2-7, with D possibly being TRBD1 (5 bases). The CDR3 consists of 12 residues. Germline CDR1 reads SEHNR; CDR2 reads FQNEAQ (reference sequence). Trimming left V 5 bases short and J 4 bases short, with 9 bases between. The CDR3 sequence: CASSLTVYEQYF. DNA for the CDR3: TGTGCCAGCAGCCTGACAGTGTACGAGCAGTACTTC.

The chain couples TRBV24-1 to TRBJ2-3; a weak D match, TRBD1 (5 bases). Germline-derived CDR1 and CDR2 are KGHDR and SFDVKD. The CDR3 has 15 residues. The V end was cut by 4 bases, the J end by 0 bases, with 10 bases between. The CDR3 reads CATSDWTFSTDTQYF. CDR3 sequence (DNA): TGTGCCACCAGTGACTGGACATTCAGCACAGATACGCAGTATTTT.

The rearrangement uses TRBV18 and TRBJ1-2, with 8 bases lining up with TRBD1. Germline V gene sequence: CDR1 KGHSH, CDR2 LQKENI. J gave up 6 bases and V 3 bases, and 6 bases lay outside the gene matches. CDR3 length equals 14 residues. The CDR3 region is CASSPGQGGDGYTF. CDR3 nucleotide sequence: TGTGCCAGCTCACCTGGACAGGGAGGCGATGGCTACACCTTC. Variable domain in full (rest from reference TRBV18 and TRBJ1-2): NAGVMQNPRHLVRRRGQEARLRCSPMKGHSHVYWYRQLPEEGLKFMVYLQKENIIDESGMPKERFSAEFPKEGPSILRIQQVVRGDSAAYFCASSPGQGGDGYTFGSGTRLTVV.

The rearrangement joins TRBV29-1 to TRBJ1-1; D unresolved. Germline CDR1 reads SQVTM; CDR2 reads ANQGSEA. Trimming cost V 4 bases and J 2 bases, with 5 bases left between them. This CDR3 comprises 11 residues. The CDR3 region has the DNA TGCAGCGTTGTGGCTAACACTGAAGCTTTCTTT. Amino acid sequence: CSVVANTEAFF.

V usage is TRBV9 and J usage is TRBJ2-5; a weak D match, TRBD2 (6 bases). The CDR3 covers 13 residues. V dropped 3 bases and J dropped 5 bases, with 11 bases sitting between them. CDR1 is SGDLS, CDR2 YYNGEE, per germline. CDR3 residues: CASSGSGGETQYF. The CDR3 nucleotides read TGTGCCAGCAGCGGAAGTGGGGGGGAGACCCAGTACTTC.

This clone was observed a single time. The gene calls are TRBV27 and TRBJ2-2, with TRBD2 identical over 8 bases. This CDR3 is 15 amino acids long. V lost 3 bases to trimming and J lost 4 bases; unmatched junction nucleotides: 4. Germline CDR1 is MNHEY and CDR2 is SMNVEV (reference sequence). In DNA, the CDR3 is TGTGCCAGCAGTTTTGGGGCGGGGGGCACCGGGGAGCTGTTTTTT. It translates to CASSFGAGGTGELFF.

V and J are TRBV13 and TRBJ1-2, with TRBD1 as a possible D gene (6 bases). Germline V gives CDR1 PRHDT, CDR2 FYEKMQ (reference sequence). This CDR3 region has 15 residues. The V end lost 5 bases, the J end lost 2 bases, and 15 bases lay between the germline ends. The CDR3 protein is CASSQNRELNYGYTF. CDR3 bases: TGTGCCAGCAGCCAAAACAGGGAGCTGAACTATGGCTACACCTTC.

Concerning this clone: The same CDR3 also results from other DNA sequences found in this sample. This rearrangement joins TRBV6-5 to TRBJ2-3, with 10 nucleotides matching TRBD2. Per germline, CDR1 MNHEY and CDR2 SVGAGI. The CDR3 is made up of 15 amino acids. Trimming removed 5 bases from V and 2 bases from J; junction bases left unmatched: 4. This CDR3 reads CASSTLAGATDTQYF. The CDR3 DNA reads TGTGCCAGCAGTACTCTAGCGGGGGCCACAGATACGCAGTATTTT.

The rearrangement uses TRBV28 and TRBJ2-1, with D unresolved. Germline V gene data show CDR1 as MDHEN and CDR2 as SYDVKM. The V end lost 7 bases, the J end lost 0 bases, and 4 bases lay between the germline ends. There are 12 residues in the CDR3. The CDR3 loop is CASIGSYNEQFF. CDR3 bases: TGTGCCAGCATCGGCTCCTACAATGAGCAGTTCTTC.

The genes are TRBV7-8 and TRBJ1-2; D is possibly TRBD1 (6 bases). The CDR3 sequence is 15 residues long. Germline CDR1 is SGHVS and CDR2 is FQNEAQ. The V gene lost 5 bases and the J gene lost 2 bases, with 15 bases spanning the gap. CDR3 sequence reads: CASSLGQTVNYGYTF. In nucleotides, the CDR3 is TGTGCCAGCAGCCTTGGACAGACCGTAAACTATGGCTACACCTTC.

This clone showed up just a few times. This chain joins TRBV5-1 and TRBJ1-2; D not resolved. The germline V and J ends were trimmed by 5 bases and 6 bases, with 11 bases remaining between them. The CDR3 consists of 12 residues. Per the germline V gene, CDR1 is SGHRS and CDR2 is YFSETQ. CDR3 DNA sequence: TGCGCCAGCAGGTTGATCACAGATGGCTACACCTTC. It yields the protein CASRLITDGYTF.